This TCR beta chain was recorded in a study of OX40 agonist ivuxolimab in advanced cancers. At cycle 4 day 1, cycle 7 day 1, and baseline, blood was sampled. On this clone itself: Its antigen is currently unknown.

This CDR3 is built from 12 residues. Germline CDR1 SGHAT, CDR2 FQNNGV. The V end lost 1 base, the J end lost 3 bases, and 4 bases lay between the germline ends. Study-wide results and limits: By week 6 at 0.1 to 3.0 mg/kg, blood CD4+ and CD8+ T cells had expanded clonally. Low clonal expansion, among the lowest seen, marked partial responders at 0.1-3.0 mg/kg. The specificity for antigen of the expanded peripheral T cells was not determined.

Sequencing was performed with immunoSEQ multiplex PCR; in TCRdb, only in-frame clones are kept and a portion is missing. This repertoire shows tens of thousands of clones, 92% found once; its top ten account for less than 0.55%. The source is an adult with an advanced solid tumor such as melanoma, head and neck, liver or kidney cancer. This chain uses TRBV11-2 with TRBJ2-7; no firm D call. The source was CD4+ or CD8+ T cells sorted from blood, collected in a trial of the OX40 agonist ivuxolimab. In nucleotides, the CDR3 is TGTGCCAGCAGCTTAGGTGACTACGAGCAGTACTTC. This encodes CASSLGDYEQYF.